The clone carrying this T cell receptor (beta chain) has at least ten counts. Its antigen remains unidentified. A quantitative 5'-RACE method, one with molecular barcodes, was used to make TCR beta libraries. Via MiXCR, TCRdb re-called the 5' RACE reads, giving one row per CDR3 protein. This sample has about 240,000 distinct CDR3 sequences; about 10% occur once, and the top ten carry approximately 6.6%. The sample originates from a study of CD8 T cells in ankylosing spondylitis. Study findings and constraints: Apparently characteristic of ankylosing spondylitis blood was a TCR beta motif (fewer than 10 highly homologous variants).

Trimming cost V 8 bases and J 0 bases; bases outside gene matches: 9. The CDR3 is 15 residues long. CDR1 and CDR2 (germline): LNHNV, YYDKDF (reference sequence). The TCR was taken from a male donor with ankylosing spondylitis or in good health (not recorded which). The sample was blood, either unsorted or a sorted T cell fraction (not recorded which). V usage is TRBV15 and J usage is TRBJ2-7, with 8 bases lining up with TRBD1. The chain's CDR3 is CATAAGTGYSYEQYF. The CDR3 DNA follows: TGTGCCACCGCAGCCGGGACAGGTTACTCCTACGAGCAGTACTTC.